This T cell receptor beta chain was captured by sequencing in a study of control samples from healthy donors and cancer patients. Only one count was recorded for this clone. CDR1 is LNHDA and CDR2 is SQIVND in the germline V gene (reference sequence). The V segment lost 4 bases and the J segment 8 bases; nucleotides outside the gene matches: 9. There are 15 residues in the CDR3. Measured with immunoSEQ multiplex PCR; TCRdb has only the in-frame clones, and not every one. The sample has some 140,000 clones; approximately 96% are singletons. Sequenced sample: blood. This sequence joins TRBV19 and TRBJ1-4, with TRBD1 identical over 8 bases. The clonotype comes from a man in his forties in good health. The DNA of the CDR3 is TGTGCCAGTAGTACCCACAGGGGGGCAAAAGAAAAACTGTTTTTT. It specifies CASSTHRGAKEKLFF.